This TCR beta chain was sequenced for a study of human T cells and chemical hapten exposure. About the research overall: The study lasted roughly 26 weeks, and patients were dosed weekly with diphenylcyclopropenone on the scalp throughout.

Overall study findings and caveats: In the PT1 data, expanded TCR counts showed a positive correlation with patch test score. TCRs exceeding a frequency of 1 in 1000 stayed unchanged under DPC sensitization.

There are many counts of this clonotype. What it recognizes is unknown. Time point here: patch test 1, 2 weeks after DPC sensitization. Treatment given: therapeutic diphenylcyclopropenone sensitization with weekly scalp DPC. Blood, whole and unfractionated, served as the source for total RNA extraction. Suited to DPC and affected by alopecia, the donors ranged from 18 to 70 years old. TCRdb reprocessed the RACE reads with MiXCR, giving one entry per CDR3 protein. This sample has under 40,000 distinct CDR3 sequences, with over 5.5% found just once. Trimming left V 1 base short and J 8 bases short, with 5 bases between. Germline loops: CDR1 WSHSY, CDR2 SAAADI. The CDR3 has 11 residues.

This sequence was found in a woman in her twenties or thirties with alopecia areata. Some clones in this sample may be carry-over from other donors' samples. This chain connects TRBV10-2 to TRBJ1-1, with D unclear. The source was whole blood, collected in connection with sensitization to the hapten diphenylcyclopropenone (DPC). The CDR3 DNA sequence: TGCGCCAGCAGTGAGTGGCTCGAAGCTTTCTTT. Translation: CASSEWLEAFF.